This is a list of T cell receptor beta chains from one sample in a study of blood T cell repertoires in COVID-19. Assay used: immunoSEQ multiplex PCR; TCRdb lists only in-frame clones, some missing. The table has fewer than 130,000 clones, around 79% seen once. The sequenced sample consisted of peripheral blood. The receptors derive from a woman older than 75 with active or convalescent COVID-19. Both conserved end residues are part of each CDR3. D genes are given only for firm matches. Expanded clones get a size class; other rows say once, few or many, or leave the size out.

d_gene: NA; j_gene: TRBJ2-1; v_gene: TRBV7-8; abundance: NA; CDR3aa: CASSQDFRTYNEQFF; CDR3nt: TGTGCCAGCAGTCAGGACTTCCGGACGTACAATGAGCAGTTCTTC
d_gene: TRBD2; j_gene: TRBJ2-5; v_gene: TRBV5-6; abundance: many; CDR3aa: CASSLVLAGSQETQYF; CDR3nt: TGTGCCAGCAGCTTGGTACTAGCGGGGTCCCAAGAGACCCAGTACTTC
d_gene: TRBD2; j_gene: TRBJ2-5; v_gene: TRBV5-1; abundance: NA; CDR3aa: CASSDTIAGVETQYF; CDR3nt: TGCGCCAGCAGCGATACCATAGCGGGAGTGGAGACCCAGTACTTC
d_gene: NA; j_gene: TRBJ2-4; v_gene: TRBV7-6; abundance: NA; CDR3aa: CASTGGAGPSLSWYF; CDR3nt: TGTGCCAGCACTGGGGGGGCGGGCCCGTCACTTTCTTGGTACTTC
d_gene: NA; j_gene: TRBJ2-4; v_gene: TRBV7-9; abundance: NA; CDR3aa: CASSQGLPAVGDIQYF; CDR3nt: TGTGCCAGCAGCCAGGGACTTCCCGCGGTGGGGGACATTCAGTACTTC
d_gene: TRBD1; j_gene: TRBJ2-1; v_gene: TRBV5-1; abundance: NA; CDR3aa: CASSSQTGVYNEQFF; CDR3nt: TGCGCCAGCAGCTCCCAGACAGGGGTCTACAATGAGCAGTTCTTC
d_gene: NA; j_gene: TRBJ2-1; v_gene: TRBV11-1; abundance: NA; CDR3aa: CASSLVRNSYNEQFF; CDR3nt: TGTGCCAGCAGCTTAGTGCGGAACTCCTACAATGAGCAGTTCTTC
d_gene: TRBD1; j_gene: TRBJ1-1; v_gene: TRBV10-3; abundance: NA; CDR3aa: CAISAGQGRFF; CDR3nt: TGTGCCATCAGTGCGGGACAGGGGCGTTTCTTT
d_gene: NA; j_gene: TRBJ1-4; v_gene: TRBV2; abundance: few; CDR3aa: CASIIRQRSNEKLFF; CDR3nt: TGTGCCAGCATCATAAGACAAAGATCTAATGAAAAACTGTTTTTT
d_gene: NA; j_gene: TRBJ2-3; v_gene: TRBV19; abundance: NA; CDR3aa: CASTHRSTDTQYF; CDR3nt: TGTGCCAGTACACACAGAAGCACAGATACGCAGTATTTT
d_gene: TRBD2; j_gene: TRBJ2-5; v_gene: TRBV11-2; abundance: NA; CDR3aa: CASTRTSGRNQETQYF; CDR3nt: TGTGCCAGCACGAGGACTAGCGGGAGAAACCAAGAGACCCAGTACTTC
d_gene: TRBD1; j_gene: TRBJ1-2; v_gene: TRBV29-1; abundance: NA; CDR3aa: CSAQTGGGKGYTF; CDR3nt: TGCAGCGCCCAGACAGGGGGAGGTAAAGGCTACACCTTC
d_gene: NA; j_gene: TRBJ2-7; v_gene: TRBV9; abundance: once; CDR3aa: CASSTGTFPYEQYF; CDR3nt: TGTGCCAGCAGCACCGGGACTTTTCCCTACGAGCAGTACTTC
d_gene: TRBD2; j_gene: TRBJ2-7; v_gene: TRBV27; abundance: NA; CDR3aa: CASSLVAGGSYEQYF; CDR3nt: TGTGCCAGCAGTTTGGTAGCGGGAGGGTCCTACGAGCAGTACTTC
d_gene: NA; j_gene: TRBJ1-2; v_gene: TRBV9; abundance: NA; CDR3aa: CASSAHRENYGYTF; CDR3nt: TGTGCCAGCAGCGCACACAGGGAAAACTATGGCTACACCTTC
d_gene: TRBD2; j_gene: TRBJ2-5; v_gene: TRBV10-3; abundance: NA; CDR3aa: CASSPGRRESETQYF; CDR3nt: TGTGCCTCCTCCCCCGGGCGGCGGGAGAGTGAGACCCAGTACTTC
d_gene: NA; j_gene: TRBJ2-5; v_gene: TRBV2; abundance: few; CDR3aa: CASSATDYRTGMATQYF; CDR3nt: TGTGCCAGCAGCGCGACCGACTATCGGACTGGGATGGCGACCCAGTACTTC
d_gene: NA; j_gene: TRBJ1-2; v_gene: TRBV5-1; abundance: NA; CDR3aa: CASSSETGSYGYTF; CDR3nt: TGCGCCAGCAGCTCGGAAACAGGATCCTATGGCTACACCTTC
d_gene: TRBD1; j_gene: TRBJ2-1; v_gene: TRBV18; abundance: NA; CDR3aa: CASSPSGQDNEQFF; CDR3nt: TGTGCCAGCTCACCATCAGGACAGGACAATGAGCAGTTCTTC
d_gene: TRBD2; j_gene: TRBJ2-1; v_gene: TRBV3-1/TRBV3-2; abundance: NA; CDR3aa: CASSHGGGKEFF; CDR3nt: TGTGCCAGCAGCCACGGGGGGGGGAAGGAGTTCTTC
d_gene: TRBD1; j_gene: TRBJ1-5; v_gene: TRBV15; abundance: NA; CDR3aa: CATSGRGTGIVQPQHF; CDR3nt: TGTGCCACCAGCGGCCGTGGGACAGGGATTGTGCAGCCCCAGCATTTT
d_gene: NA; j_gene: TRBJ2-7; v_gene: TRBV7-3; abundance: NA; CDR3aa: CASSPSGSYEQYF; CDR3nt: TGTGCCAGCAGCCCGAGCGGGTCCTACGAGCAGTACTTC
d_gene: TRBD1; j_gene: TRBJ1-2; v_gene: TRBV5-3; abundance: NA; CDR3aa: CAKQGQPPSGYTF; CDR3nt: TGTGCCAAACAGGGACAGCCTCCAAGTGGCTACACCTTC
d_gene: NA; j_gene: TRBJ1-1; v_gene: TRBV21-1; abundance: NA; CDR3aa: CASSKDPIDRGLRTEAFF; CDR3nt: TGTGCCAGCAGCAAAGACCCGATTGACAGGGGGCTGCGCACTGAAGCTTTCTTT
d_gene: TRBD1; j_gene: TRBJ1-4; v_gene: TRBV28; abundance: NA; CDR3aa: CASSSGTGGRREKLFF; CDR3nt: TGTGCCAGCAGTTCTGGGACAGGGGGCAGACGGGAAAAACTGTTTTTT
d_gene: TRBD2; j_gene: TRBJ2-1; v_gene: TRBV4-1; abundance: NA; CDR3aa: CASRPLGLAGYNEQFF; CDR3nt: TGCGCCAGCAGACCCCTGGGACTAGCGGGTTACAATGAGCAGTTCTTC
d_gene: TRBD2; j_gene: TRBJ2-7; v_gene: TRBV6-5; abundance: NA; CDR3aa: CASRPSSGSPYEQYF; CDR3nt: TGTGCCAGCAGGCCATCTAGCGGGAGTCCCTACGAGCAGTACTTC
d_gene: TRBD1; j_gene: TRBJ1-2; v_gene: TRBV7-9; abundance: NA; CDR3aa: CASSFRDSPTRGYTF; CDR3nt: TGTGCCAGCAGCTTTAGGGACAGTCCGACGCGGGGCTACACCTTC
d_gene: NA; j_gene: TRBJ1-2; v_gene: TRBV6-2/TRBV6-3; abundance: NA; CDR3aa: CASSSNYGYTF; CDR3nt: TGTGCCAGCAGCTCGAACTATGGCTACACCTTC
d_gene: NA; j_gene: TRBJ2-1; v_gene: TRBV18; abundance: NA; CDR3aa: CASSPGAGSYNEQFF; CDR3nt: TGTGCCAGCTCACCAGGAGCGGGCTCCTACAATGAGCAGTTCTTC
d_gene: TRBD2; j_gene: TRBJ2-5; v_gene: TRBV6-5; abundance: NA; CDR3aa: CASGTKIGETQYF; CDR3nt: TGTGCCAGCGGGACTAAGATAGGGGAGACCCAGTACTTC